This T cell receptor beta chain was sequenced during a study of cytomegalovirus exposure and HLA in healthy donors. PCR used 60 Vbeta primers and 13 Jbeta primers. TCRdb's copy holds only in-frame clones and misses some; the assay was immunoSEQ multiplex PCR. The profile shows approximately 120,000 clones, roughly 85% of them singletons. Germline V gene sequence: CDR1 SGDLS, CDR2 YYNGEE. Trimming removed 0 bases at V and 7 bases at J, with 11 bases between. CDR3 length: 14 residues. Study-wide results and limits: The authors later found HLA-associated TCR beta chains more clonally expanded than equally common others. Previously analyzed data showed that most TCR beta V segments were productive at a frequency of about 87% or about 30%.

As for this clone: Antigen unknown.

The source of this sequence is a woman between 25 and 40 years old in good health and CMV-seropositive. This chain joins TRBV9 and TRBJ1-3; D ambiguous. Sequenced sample: PBMCs. In DNA, the CDR3 is TGTGCCAGCAGCGTAGGGGGAGGAAGGAACACCATATATTTT. It encodes CASSVGGGRNTIYF.